This T cell receptor (beta chain) was recovered during a study of CD8 T cells in Susac syndrome. RNA, at 0.5 to 1 ug, was reverse transcribed with random hexamers. In TCRdb, the immunoSEQ multiplex PCR reads were re-called with MiXCR into one record per CDR3 protein. The sample lists about 76,000 distinct CDR3 sequences; approximately 93% were seen once. The CDR3 runs to 16 residues. V lost 7 bases and J lost 5; bases outside the gene matches: 12. Germline V lookup: CDR1 LNHDA, CDR2 SQIVND (reference sequence). The source of this sequence is a human donor with Susac syndrome. The V call is TRBV19, the J call TRBJ1-1; 11 bases align to TRBD1. The sample taken for sequencing was CD8+ T cells from PBMCs. This CDR3 is CASTQTGTGGTTEAFF. The CDR3 DNA reads TGTGCCAGTACACAAACCGGGACAGGGGGAACGACTGAAGCTTTCTTT.